What follows are 2 T cell receptor beta chains derived from one specimen sequenced in a study of regulatory T cells in long-lasting Graves disease. Regarding time point: newly diagnosed GD, antithyroid drugs for less than 3 months. PBMCs provided the RNA from which the TCR library was made. For TCR beta, libraries came from iRepertoire HTBI primers and Arm-PCR of CDR3 regions. Each CDR3 protein is one row after TCRdb ran MiXCR on the multiplex PCR reads. The sample includes 550,000 to 700,000 distinct CDR3 sequences, roughly a sixth of them seen just once. This sample also appeared in a second study, on T cells in Graves' hyperthyroidism and ophthalmopathy.

The starting material was peripheral blood mononuclear cells (PBMCs), obtained at new diagnosis, from a patient treated with antithyroid drugs. Receptors originate from a man between 18 and 29 years old with Graves disease.

This clonotype was counted a few times. The chain is built from TRBV7-6 and TRBJ2-7; TRBD2 aligns across 9 bases. Germline V lookup: CDR1 SGHVS, CDR2 FNYEAQ. With V trimmed by 2 bases and J by 2 bases, 4 bases remained unmatched. The CDR3 sequence is 15 residues long. For the CDR3, the DNA is TGTGCCAGCAGCTTACGGACTAGCGATACCTACGAGCAGTACTTC. Residues: CASSLRTSDTYEQYF.

This clonotype occurred a few times. The chain combines TRBV19 with TRBJ1-5; 10 bases are shared with TRBD1. CDR1 LNHDA and CDR2 SQIVND come from the germline V gene (reference sequence). The CDR3 sequence is 15 residues long. Trimming at V came to 5 bases and at J to 6 bases, leaving 7 bases not matched to a gene. Here the CDR3 DNA reads TGTGCCAGTAGTTCGACAGGGGGCTCGGGTCAGCCCCAGCATTTT. This encodes CASSSTGGSGQPQHF.